A single sample gave rise to the 24 T cell receptor beta chains below, sequenced in a study of blood T cell repertoires in COVID-19. Measured with immunoSEQ multiplex PCR; TCRdb has only the in-frame clones, and not every one. The sample lists approximately 73,000 clones, approximately 89% occurring once. Source material: peripheral blood. Source of these receptors: a man older than 75 with acute or convalescent COVID-19.

The chain joins TRBV5-4 to TRBJ2-7; 10 positions match TRBD2. V was clipped by 4 bases and J by 0 bases; unmatched bases: 7. Germline V gene data show CDR1 as SGHNT and CDR2 as YYREEE (reference sequence). The CDR3 is made up of 16 amino acids. CDR3 in amino acids: CASSPGLAASSYEQYF. The DNA for the CDR3 is TGTGCCAGCAGCCCCGGACTAGCGGCTAGCTCCTACGAGCAGTACTTC.

In DNA, the CDR3 is TGTGCCAGCAGCTCGTGGACAGGAGATGCCTTCACCCTCCACTTT. Translating it yields CASSSWTGDAFTLHF. V gene TRBV5-6 combines with J gene TRBJ1-6; 7 nucleotides match TRBD1. The length of the CDR3 is 15 residues. V was clipped by 3 bases and J by 14 bases; unmatched bases: 14. Germline V gene lookup returns CDR1 SGHDT and CDR2 YYEEEE. Using reference TRBV5-6 and TRBJ1-6 for the parts outside the CDR3, the full variable domain is DAGVTQSPTHLIKTRGQQVTLRCSPKSGHDTVSWYQQALGQGPQFIFQYYEEEERQRGNFPDRFSGHQFPNYSSELNVNALLLGDSALYLCASSSWTGDAFTLHFGNGTRLTVT.

V and J are TRBV5-5 and TRBJ1-3, with 7 positions matching TRBD1. The CDR3 extends over 15 amino acids. J lost 1 base, V lost 1 base, and 2 bases had no gene match. CDR1 SGHKS and CDR2 YYEKEE come from the germline V gene (reference sequence). DNA for the CDR3: TGTGCCAGCAGCTTGACAGGGGATTCTGGAAACACCATATATTTT. As protein: CASSLTGDSGNTIYF.

This clone was recorded only once. V and J are TRBV19 and TRBJ1-5, with TRBD1 matching 7 bases. The germline CDR1 and CDR2 sequences are LNHDA and SQIVND (reference sequence). Unmatched junction bases numbered 9, after V lost 1 base and J lost 6 bases. The CDR3 contains 16 residues. The CDR3 DNA is TGTGCCAGTAGTATAGGGTTCTCGACAGGGAGTCAGCCCCAGCATTTT. Its translation is CASSIGFSTGSQPQHF.

The rearrangement joins TRBV3-1 (or the pseudogene TRBV3-2) to TRBJ2-3; a weak D match, TRBD2 (6 bases). The CDR3 is made up of 15 amino acids. CDR1 is LGHDT, CDR2 YNNKEL, per germline (reference sequence). V dropped 0 bases and J dropped 0 bases, with 7 bases sitting between them. CDR3 loop: CASSQDGTSTDTQYF. The CDR3 DNA follows: TGTGCCAGCAGCCAAGACGGGACTAGCACAGATACGCAGTATTTT.

CDR3 DNA sequence: TGTGCCAGCAGTCCCGGACTAGCGGGATCCTACGAGCAGTACTTC. Protein: CASSPGLAGSYEQYF. The gene calls are TRBV27 and TRBJ2-7, with TRBD2 identical over 12 bases. The CDR3 is made up of 15 amino acids. With 5 bases clipped from V and 1 base from J, the junction kept 3 bases outside the gene matches. Germline loops: CDR1 MNHEY, CDR2 SMNVEV (reference sequence).

The chain links TRBV9 to TRBJ2-1; D perhaps matches TRBD1 (5 bases). With 3 bases removed from V and 5 bases from J, the gap between germline ends came to 9 bases. CDR3 size: 13 residues. In germline, CDR1 is SGDLS, CDR2 YYNGEE. The CDR3 protein is CASSGGGDNEQFF. DNA for the CDR3: TGTGCCAGCAGCGGGGGCGGCGACAATGAGCAGTTCTTC.

The chain is built from TRBV27 and TRBJ1-5; D call uncertain. V shed 2 bases and J shed 4 bases, with 6 bases lying between them. The germline V gene encodes CDR1 MNHEY and CDR2 SMNVEV (reference sequence). The CDR3 extends over 13 amino acids. CDR3 sequence reads: CASSLERNQPQHF. DNA of the CDR3: TGTGCCAGCAGTTTAGAGCGGAATCAGCCCCAGCATTTT.

This chain connects TRBV10-2 to TRBJ1-1; D unresolved. The CDR3 totals 14 residues. Germline loops: CDR1 WSHSY, CDR2 SAAADI. With 5 bases removed from V and 5 bases from J, the gap between germline ends came to 15 bases. The DNA of the CDR3 is TGCGCCAGCAGTATCGGCCCGGTGGAGACTGAAGCTTTCTTT. This sequence encodes CASSIGPVETEAFF.

The rearrangement links TRBV24-1 to TRBJ1-2; TRBD1 agrees at 9 bases. Germline V gene sequence: CDR1 KGHDR, CDR2 SFDVKD. CDR3 size: 15 residues. Trimming removed 2 bases from V and 8 bases from J; junction bases left unmatched: 8. The CDR3 here is CATSDSPQGAGGYTF. CDR3 coding DNA: TGTGCCACCAGTGATTCTCCACAGGGGGCGGGCGGCTACACCTTC.

The rearrangement uses TRBV10-3 and TRBJ1-3; TRBD1 agrees at 7 bases. V gave up 4 bases and J gave up 4 bases; unmatched junction bases: 4. The V gene's germline CDR1 is ENHRY and CDR2 SYGVKD. The CDR3 totals 14 residues. The CDR3 DNA sequence: TGTGCCATCAGTGCGGGACAGCTAGGAAACACCATATATTTT. This encodes CAISAGQLGNTIYF.

The chain combines TRBV2 with TRBJ1-5; D is possibly TRBD1 (5 bases). Germline V gene data show CDR1 as SNHLY and CDR2 as FYNNEI. V lost 3 bases and J lost 0, with 15 bases in between. CDR3 length: 17 amino acids. CDR3 region: CASSDSTVTYSNQPQHF. CDR3 nucleotides: TGTGCCAGCAGTGACTCGACAGTCACTTATAGCAATCAGCCCCAGCATTTT. Using reference TRBV2 and TRBJ1-5 for the parts outside the CDR3, the full variable domain is EPEVTQTPSHQVTQMGQEVILRCVPISNHLYFYWYRQILGQKVEFLVSFYNNEISEKSEIFDDQFSVERPDGSNFTLKIRSTKLEDSAMYFCASSDSTVTYSNQPQHFGDGTRLSIL.

The V and J genes are TRBV28 and TRBJ1-1; TRBD1 might be the D (5 bases). Trimming left V 6 bases short and J 3 bases short, with 8 bases between. Germline V lookup: CDR1 MDHEN, CDR2 SYDVKM. This CDR3 spans 12 amino acids. CDR3 sequence: CASRRQYTEAFF. DNA for the CDR3: TGTGCCAGCAGGCGACAGTACACTGAAGCTTTCTTT.

CDR3 DNA sequence: TGTGCCAGCAGCTTAGGACAGGGACCCTACAATACGCAGTATTTT. The encoded protein is CASSLGQGPYNTQYF. V is TRBV7-3 and J is TRBJ2-3, with TRBD1 identical over 8 bases. The CDR3 extends over 15 amino acids. J gave up 7 bases and V 2 bases, and 8 bases lay outside the gene matches. In germline, CDR1 is SGHTA, CDR2 FQGTGA.

CDR3 DNA: TGTGCCAGCAGCTTAGGAACAGTGAGGGGGCAAGAGACCCAGTACTTC. Translated, it gives CASSLGTVRGQETQYF. V gene TRBV5-4 combines with J gene TRBJ2-5, with D possibly matching TRBD1 (6 bases). Germline CDR1 and CDR2: SGHNT and YYREEE (reference sequence). This CDR3 has 16 residues. V was shortened by 2 bases and J by 2 bases, with 16 bases between the two germline ends. Supplemented by reference TRBV5-4 and TRBJ2-5, the full variable domain reads ETGVTQSPTHLIKTRGQQVTLRCSSQSGHNTVSWYQQALGQGPQFIFQYYREEENGRGNFPPRFSGLQFPNYSSELNVNALELDDSALYLCASSLGTVRGQETQYFGPGTRLLVL.

J is TRBJ2-2 and V is TRBV19; TRBD2 is a possible D gene (5 bases). The CDR3 is made up of 14 amino acids. The germline gives CDR1 LNHDA, CDR2 SQIVND (reference sequence). The germline V and J ends were trimmed by 10 bases and 2 bases, with 14 bases remaining between them. CDR3 in amino acids: CATGEQPNTGELFF. In DNA, the CDR3 is TGTGCCACTGGGGAGCAGCCCAACACCGGGGAGCTGTTTTTT.

This clone was found once. The gene calls are TRBV3-1 (or the pseudogene TRBV3-2) and TRBJ1-2; D gene ambiguous. The germline gives CDR1 LGHDT, CDR2 YNNKEL (reference sequence). Trimming left V 0 bases short and J 5 bases short, with 4 bases between. The CDR3 covers 12 residues. The CDR3 loop is CASSQDEYGYTF. For the CDR3, the DNA is TGTGCCAGCAGCCAAGACGAGTATGGCTACACCTTC.

The chain couples TRBV24-1 to TRBJ1-5, with 8 bases matching TRBD1. CDR1 KGHDR and CDR2 SFDVKD come from the germline V gene. This CDR3 spans 14 amino acids. Germline trimming cut 9 bases from V and 3 bases from J; bases unmatched to any gene: 6. The CDR3 nucleotides are TGTGCCACCCAGCAGACAGGGGCCAATCAGCCCCAGCATTTT. Amino acid sequence: CATQQTGANQPQHF.

The chain is built from TRBV30 and TRBJ2-7; D is ambiguous. The V end was cut by 2 bases, the J end by 7 bases, with 12 bases between. Germline CDR1 GTSNPN, CDR2 SVGIG (reference sequence). This CDR3 comprises 12 residues. The CDR3 DNA reads TGTGCCTGGAGTATTGGGCCCGTTGAGCAGTACTTC. This codes for CAWSIGPVEQYF.

The chain joins TRBV10-3 to TRBJ1-5; D unclear. Germline V gene sequence: CDR1 ENHRY, CDR2 SYGVKD. The CDR3 is made up of 13 amino acids. The V end was cut by 5 bases, the J end by 4 bases, with 9 bases between. The CDR3, as DNA: TGTGCCATCAGTCCCGATAGAAATCAGCCCCAGCATTTT. Amino acids: CAISPDRNQPQHF.

V is TRBV20-1 and J is TRBJ1-1; D is undetermined. This CDR3 is 11 amino acids long. Germline-derived CDR1 and CDR2 are DFQATT and SNEGSKA (reference sequence). Between the trimmed V and J ends, which lost 2 bases and 4 bases, there was a span of 5 bases. The CDR3 DNA is TGCAGTGCTAGACCGTTCACTGAAGCTTTCTTT. It specifies CSARPFTEAFF.

This clone was seen a single time. J is TRBJ1-1 and V is TRBV7-8; 10 bases are a match to TRBD1. V was clipped by 3 bases and J by 5 bases; unmatched bases: 6. The CDR3 contains 15 residues. Germline CDR1 and CDR2: SGHVS and FQNEAQ. The CDR3 coding sequence is TGTGCCAGCAGCTTCTCCGGGACAGGGGTAACTGAAGCTTTCTTT. This encodes CASSFSGTGVTEAFF.

This chain uses TRBV5-1 with TRBJ1-1; 7 nucleotides match TRBD1. With 0 bases clipped from V and 0 bases from J, the junction kept 8 bases outside the gene matches. This CDR3 has 17 residues. Germline V gives CDR1 SGHRS, CDR2 YFSETQ. Here the CDR3 reads CASSLAFSGTVNTEAFF. CDR3 DNA sequence: TGCGCCAGCAGCTTGGCCTTTTCCGGGACAGTGAACACTGAAGCTTTCTTT.

The chain recombines TRBV3-1 (or the pseudogene TRBV3-2) with TRBJ2-7; tentatively, D is TRBD2 (5 bases). The V and J ends lost 4 bases and 7 bases respectively, with 17 bases between them. The germline gives CDR1 LGHDT, CDR2 YNNKEL (reference sequence). This CDR3 comprises 14 residues. CDR3 nucleotides: TGTGCCAGCAGCCCCCGTGAGGGTCTGGGAGAGCAGTACTTC. Translating gives CASSPREGLGEQYF.